This T cell receptor beta chain was captured in a study of shared clonotypes between healthy human individuals (dated by TCRdb to 2018 to 2020). The study in broad terms: The cohort comprised a couple of women and a few men aged 18 to 49 years. Blood TCR repertoires of roughly five healthy adults were deeply sequenced to estimate repertoire size and the extent of clonotype sharing between individuals. Each donor's leukapheresis produced roughly between about 0.85 and 10 billion PBMCs. Libraries were prepared and TCR repertoires were sequenced by different laboratories using diverse techniques, in order to increase sequencing depth and limit assay-specific biases. For each donor, CD4 naive and CD4 memory were each run on three plates, CD8 naive on two plates, and CD8 memory on one plate. General findings and caveats noted by the study authors: When a handful of donors were compared, the shared fraction of clonotypes was around 4.6% for naive CD4, over 3% for naive CD8, roughly 2.5% for memory CD4, and roughly 0.4% for memory CD8. Because the study included a small number of donors, the genetic and exposure-history diversity represented was limited. Naive subsets generally had larger estimated clonotype richness than memory subsets did. Only blood was sampled, and tissue TCR repertoires likely differ from those in blood. Even with the large sequencing depth, rarefaction of the sorted-subset datasets indicated that sequencing was incomplete. Compared with non-shared clonotypes, the clonotypes found in all four sorted-subset donors had higher generation probabilities. Pairwise subsampling indicated that sequencing depth was expected to affect the degree of clonotype sharing among donors.

The donors were healthy, HIV-negative adults with no recently reported acute infections or vaccinations. All donors were Caucasian adults living in Nashville, Tennessee, USA. CD4+ T cells were enriched by magnetic negative selection, after which naive cells were positively selected on CD45RA and the negative fraction was taken as the memory subset. After blood collection by leukapheresis, PBMCs were isolated using Ficoll-Histopaque density gradient centrifugation and then cryopreserved in the vapor phase of liquid nitrogen. Analytical flow cytometry was used to check the purity and quantity of each magnetically sorted T cell population. Each sorted fraction had its genomic DNA isolated and then quantified by UV absorbance on a Nanodrop 2000c. TCR CDR3 regions were amplified from genomic DNA by multiplex PCR using the deep immunoSEQ assay. Extracted genomic DNA from each cell subset was spread evenly across all wells of several immunoSEQ 96-well plates, with each plate serving as a replicate. For sorted subsets, each replicate PCR was loaded with about 200 ng genomic DNA, equivalent to about 30,000 T cell genomes. Purified libraries were measured with a Qubit 3.0 fluorometer, size-checked on a Bioanalyzer 2100, and measured again with the KAPA Library Quantification kit. Every immunoSEQ 96-well plate was sequenced on a separate single-read 150-cycle Illumina NextSeq 550 flow cell. The paper's processing steps were these. Because the immunoSEQ output included only junctional sequences and no quality scores, the filtering could not be the same as the filtering used for full-length reads. To assign V/J genes and CDR3, sequences were annotated using PyIR, a Python wrapper for IgBLAST v1.9, with IMGT germline references. Reads were removed for weak V/J assignments (E-value above 1e-6), missing CDR3, stop codons, out-of-frame junctions, or ambiguous translated residues. V3J clonotypes were defined as sequences sharing the same inferred V gene, J gene, and CDR3 amino acid sequence. The percentage overlap between two repertoires was calculated by dividing the number of shared unique clonotypes by the size of the smaller repertoire. RTK rarefaction, the Chao1 estimator, and Recon v2.1 estimates of unobserved clonotypes were used to assess repertoire richness. Generation probabilities were computed with OLGA for all TCRbeta clonotypes obtained by the gDNA method from four donors. Not all clones reach the TCRdb copy of this immuneACCESS table, which keeps in-frame sequences only. Checked studies attribute under half of the gap to unresolved V genes and leave the rest unexplained. That table is the source of V, J and clone size, and D and trimming were worked out from the DNA. The sample records about 1 million clones, 75% of which are singletons. About 1.5% of the sample belongs to the ten largest clones.

According to the germline V gene (reference sequence), CDR1 reads SEHNR and CDR2 reads FQNEAQ. Reading from cysteine to phenylalanine, the CDR3 counts 15 amino acids. Only the CDR3 DNA stays, 45 bases, in frame from base 1. V and J lose 3 bases and 4 bases, and a span of 12 bases separates them. Note on this clone: The clone's antigen remains unknown. The input lacks base qualities; no much larger clone sits a single base away.

Material for sequencing was memory CD4+ T cells sorted from blood. The sample's cell subset or site, from its label and the paper: CD45RA-negative fraction. The sequence was collected from a man between 18 and 35 years old in good health. The chain links TRBV7-9 with TRBJ1-4; the D gene lacks a confident call. The CDR3 has the sequence CASSLSGADNEKLFF. At the DNA level, the sequence is TGTGCCAGCAGCTTGTCCGGCGCCGATAATGAAAAACTGTTTTTT. Joined to the reference TRBV7-9 and TRBJ1-4 proteins, this CDR3 gives the full variable domain: DTGVSQNPRHKITKRGQNVTFRCDPISEHNRLYWYRQTLGQGPEFLTYFQNEAQLEKSRLLSDRFSAERPKGSFSTLEIQRTEQGDSAMYLCASSLSGADNEKLFFGSGTQLSVL.